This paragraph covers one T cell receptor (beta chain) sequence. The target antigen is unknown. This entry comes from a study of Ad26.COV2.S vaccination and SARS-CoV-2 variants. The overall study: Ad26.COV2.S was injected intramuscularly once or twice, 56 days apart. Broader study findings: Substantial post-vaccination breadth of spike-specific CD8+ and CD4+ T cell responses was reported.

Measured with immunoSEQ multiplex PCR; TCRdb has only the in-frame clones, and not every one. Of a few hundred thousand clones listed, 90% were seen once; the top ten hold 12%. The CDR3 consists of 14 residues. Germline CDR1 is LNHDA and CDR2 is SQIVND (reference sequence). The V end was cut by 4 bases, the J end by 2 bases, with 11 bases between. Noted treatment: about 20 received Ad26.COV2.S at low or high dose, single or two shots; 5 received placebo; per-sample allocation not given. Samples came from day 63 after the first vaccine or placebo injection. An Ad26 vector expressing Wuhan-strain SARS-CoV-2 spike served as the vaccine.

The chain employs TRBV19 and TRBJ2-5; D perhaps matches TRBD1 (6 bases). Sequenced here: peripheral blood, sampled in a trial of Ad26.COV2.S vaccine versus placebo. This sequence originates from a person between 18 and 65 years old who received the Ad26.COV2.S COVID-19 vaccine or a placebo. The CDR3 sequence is CASSTGHVQETQYF. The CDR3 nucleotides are TGTGCCAGTAGTACGGGACATGTACAAGAGACCCAGTACTTC.